Shown below are 30 T cell receptor beta chains from a single sample sequenced in a study of blood T cell repertoires in COVID-19. Produced via immunoSEQ multiplex PCR; TCRdb's table is partial and in-frame only. The table has more than 300,000 clones, 70% to 90% seen once. The sequencing input was PBMCs or T cells enriched from blood (not recorded which). The receptors shown here come from a woman younger than 45 who had recovered from COVID-19.

This CDR3 reads CASSVGQGDTEAFF. CDR3 nucleotides: TGTGCCAGCAGCGTAGGACAGGGAGACACTGAAGCTTTCTTT. The chain uses TRBV9 and TRBJ1-1, with 7 bases that match TRBD1. The ends lost 0 bases at V and 3 bases at J; junction bases unmatched: 2. CDR3 length: 14 amino acids. Germline loops: CDR1 SGDLS, CDR2 YYNGEE.

The CDR3 protein is CAWSIRTGSGNTIYF. The CDR3 DNA reads TGTGCCTGGAGTATACGGACAGGGTCCGGAAACACCATATATTTT. V usage is TRBV30 and J usage is TRBJ1-3; 8 nucleotides agree with TRBD1. Trimming removed 2 bases from V and 4 bases from J; junction bases left unmatched: 7. The CDR3 is 15 residues long. CDR1 is GTSNPN, CDR2 SVGIG, per germline (reference sequence).

The CDR3 spells CASSPLPTGSGANVLTF. In DNA form, the CDR3 reads TGTGCCAGCTCACCACTCCCGACAGGTTCCGGGGCCAACGTCCTGACTTTC. This chain connects TRBV18 to TRBJ2-6; D possibly corresponds to TRBD1 (6 bases). CDR1 and CDR2 (germline): KGHSH, LQKENI. Trimming took 1 base from V and 4 from J, leaving 14 bases between them. This CDR3 region has 17 residues.

CDR3 sequence reads: CASSLSRHYANGYTF. The CDR3 DNA reads as TGTGCCAGCAGTTTATCGCGCCATTATGCGAATGGCTACACCTTC. The chain uses TRBV27 and TRBJ1-2; D gene uncertain. Germline V lookup: CDR1 MNHEY, CDR2 SMNVEV (reference sequence). There are 15 residues in the CDR3. Trimming pared 0 bases from V and 6 bases from J, leaving 14 bases between.

The chain is built from TRBV6-7 and TRBJ1-6, with D tentatively TRBD1 (5 bases). TRBV6-7 belongs to the ORF category, with a function that is uncertain. CDR3 length equals 15 residues. Trimming took off 2 bases at V and 3 bases at J, with 8 bases between the two ends. The CDR3 DNA follows: TGTGCCAGCAGTTACGGAGGGGACTATAATTCACCCCTCCACTTT. Translating it yields CASSYGGDYNSPLHF.

V and J are TRBV7-2 and TRBJ1-1; 8 bases align to TRBD1. V gave up 5 bases and J gave up 4 bases; unmatched junction bases: 9. Germline V gives CDR1 SGHTA, CDR2 FQGNSA. The CDR3 runs to 15 residues. CDR3 sequence: CASSSQTGVGTEAFF. DNA of the CDR3: TGTGCCAGCAGCAGCCAGACAGGGGTAGGCACTGAAGCTTTCTTT.

V gene TRBV30 combines with J gene TRBJ1-4; TRBD1 might be the D (5 bases). Germline V gene sequence: CDR1 GTSNPN, CDR2 SVGIG (reference sequence). Trimming removed 0 bases from V and 5 bases from J, with 19 bases in between. CDR3 length equals 17 residues. The CDR3 is CAWSVGLAGVKNEKLFF. The CDR3 DNA reads TGTGCCTGGAGTGTGGGTCTGGCGGGGGTCAAAAATGAAAAACTGTTTTTT.

For the CDR3, the DNA is TGCGCCAGCAGCCTCCGGGACACCTATGGCTACACCTTC. This sequence encodes CASSLRDTYGYTF. This chain connects TRBV5-1 to TRBJ1-2; the D gene is possibly TRBD1 (6 bases). V dropped 4 bases and J dropped 4 bases, with 11 bases sitting between them. The germline V gene has CDR1 SGHRS and CDR2 YFSETQ. The CDR3 contains 13 residues.

This chain connects TRBV15 to TRBJ2-7; D uncertain. V lost 4 bases, J lost 7 bases, and 17 bases lay in between. The CDR3 has 14 residues. Germline CDR1 and CDR2: LNHNV and YYDKDF (reference sequence). CDR3 protein: CATSNPQAREEQYF. The CDR3 DNA reads TGTGCCACCAGCAACCCTCAGGCCCGAGAGGAGCAGTACTTC.

This clone has a single count. The sample contains more than one DNA sequence encoding this CDR3. J is TRBJ1-5 and V is TRBV30, with TRBD1 as a possible D gene (5 bases). Germline lookup yields CDR1 GTSNPN and CDR2 SVGIG (reference sequence). The V and J ends lost 1 base and 6 bases respectively, with 10 bases between them. The CDR3 is 13 amino acids. CDR3 region: CAWSAGGGQPQHF. As DNA, the CDR3 is TGTGCCTGGAGTGCGGGCGGGGGTCAGCCCCAGCATTTT. Full variable domain (outside the CDR3, taken from reference TRBV30 and TRBJ1-5): SQTIHQWPATLVQPVGSPLSLECTVEGTSNPNLYWYRQAAGRGLQLLFYSVGIGQISSEVPQNLSASRPQDRQFILSSKKLLLSDSGFYLCAWSAGGGQPQHFGDGTRLSIL.

The sample holds one count of this clone. The chain uses TRBV11-2 and TRBJ2-3; D gene ambiguous. The V gene lost 5 bases and the J gene lost 1 base, with 7 bases spanning the gap. CDR3 length: 13 residues. Germline V gives CDR1 SGHAT, CDR2 FQNNGV. The CDR3 sequence is CASSPLRTDTQYF. Here the CDR3 DNA reads TGTGCCAGCAGCCCGCTACGCACAGATACGCAGTATTTT.

This chain connects TRBV5-6 to TRBJ1-1; 7 bases map to TRBD1. V lost 3 bases and J lost 3; bases outside the gene matches: 8. This CDR3 is 15 amino acids long. The V gene's germline CDR1 is SGHDT and CDR2 YYEEEE. The CDR3 DNA sequence: TGTGCCAGCAGCTCCCTCGACAGGGTGGACACTGAAGCTTTCTTT. Translation gives CASSSLDRVDTEAFF.

V and J are TRBV11-3 and TRBJ2-3, with 15 positions matching TRBD2. CDR1 and CDR2 from the germline V gene are SGHNT and YENEEA. V lost 5 bases and J lost 0; bases outside the gene matches: 3. This CDR3 has 17 residues. CDR3 in amino acids: CASSRTSGGVSTDTQYF. CDR3 coding DNA: TGTGCCAGCAGCCGGACTAGCGGGGGGGTAAGCACAGATACGCAGTATTTT.

The chain has TRBV25-1 and TRBJ1-6; D remains ambiguous. V was clipped by 8 bases and J by 2 bases, with 16 bases between them. Germline V gene lookup returns CDR1 MGHDK and CDR2 SYGVNS. The CDR3 extends over 16 amino acids. The CDR3 sequence is CASLNGEITYNSPLHF. The CDR3 DNA is TGTGCCAGCTTAAACGGGGAGATAACCTATAATTCACCCCTCCACTTT.

The chain joins TRBV5-1 to TRBJ2-2; 8 nucleotides line up with TRBD2. V lost 0 bases, J lost 3 bases, and 4 bases stayed unmatched. Germline values: CDR1 SGHRS, CDR2 YFSETQ. The CDR3 is made up of 16 amino acids. The CDR3 nucleotides are TGCGCCAGCAGCTTGGTTTACGGGGGGGACACCGGGGAGCTGTTTTTT. This translates into CASSLVYGGDTGELFF.

The V gene is TRBV6-5, the J gene TRBJ1-1; D not certain. Germline CDR1 reads MNHEY; CDR2 reads SVGAGI. V gave up 6 bases and J gave up 5 bases, with 4 bases separating them. The CDR3 loop spans 10 amino acids. The chain's CDR3 is CASRRTEAFF. In DNA, the CDR3 is TGTGCCAGCAGGAGGACTGAAGCTTTCTTT.

The chain recombines TRBV6-6 with TRBJ1-4; perhaps TRBD1 as D (5 bases). CDR1 and CDR2 (germline): MNHNY, SVGAGI (reference sequence). Trimming removed 5 bases at V and 0 bases at J, with 13 bases between. This CDR3 contains 16 residues. Here the CDR3 DNA reads TGTGCCAGCAGTCGACTACAGGCGACAACTAATGAAAAACTGTTTTTT. This gives the protein CASSRLQATTNEKLFF.

The chain is built from TRBV5-5 and TRBJ2-1, with 9 nucleotides matching TRBD1. J gave up 9 bases and V 7 bases, and 11 bases lay outside the gene matches. CDR1 and CDR2 (germline): SGHKS, YYEKEE (reference sequence). The CDR3 runs 14 residues. CDR3 bases: TGTGCCAGCCCTCCGGGACAGGGTGATCTTGAGCAGTTCTTC. It is translated as CASPPGQGDLEQFF.

The gene calls are TRBV7-3 and TRBJ1-1; 10 nucleotides align to TRBD1. Germline values: CDR1 SGHTA, CDR2 FQGTGA. The CDR3 length is 15 residues. J was trimmed by 7 bases and V by 5 bases; bases with no gene match: 10. The CDR3 loop reads CASSRSGTGALEAFF. The CDR3 nucleotides read TGTGCCAGCAGCCGGTCCGGGACAGGGGCCCTTGAAGCTTTCTTT. The variable domain in full, with the rest retrieved from reference TRBV7-3 and TRBJ1-1, is GAGVSQTPSNKVTEKGKYVELRCDPISGHTALYWYRQSLGQGPEFLIYFQGTGAADDSGLPNDRFFAVRPEGSVSTLKIQRTERGDSAVYLCASSRSGTGALEAFFGQGTRLTVV.

The V gene is TRBV7-9, the J gene TRBJ1-1, with 9 bases lining up with TRBD1. Losses at the gene ends were 5 bases for V and 10 bases for J; bases not matched to a gene: 5. CDR3 length equals 12 residues. Germline values: CDR1 SEHNR, CDR2 FQNEAQ (reference sequence). The CDR3: CASSKPDRGAFF. CDR3 nucleotides: TGTGCCAGCAGCAAGCCGGACAGGGGAGCTTTCTTT.

The V and J genes are TRBV14 and TRBJ2-7; D might be TRBD1 (6 bases). The germline V gene has CDR1 SGHDN and CDR2 FVKESK. The CDR3 runs to 15 residues. V lost 3 bases and J lost 3, with 15 bases in between. CDR3 sequence (DNA): TGTGCCAGCAGCCAGTCCGGGACAACCGTCTACGAGCAGTACTTC. Translation gives CASSQSGTTVYEQYF.

The gene calls are TRBV2 and TRBJ2-7, with D possibly being TRBD1 (6 bases). CDR3 length equals 14 residues. Germline CDR1 reads SNHLY; CDR2 reads FYNNEI. V lost 6 bases and J lost 3, with 15 bases in between. CDR3 bases: TGTGCCAGCAGCACACAGGGTTTGGGCTACGAGCAGTACTTC. This gives the protein CASSTQGLGYEQYF.

V gene TRBV6-5 combines with J gene TRBJ2-7; 11 nucleotides line up with TRBD1. This CDR3 is built from 13 residues. V lost 10 bases, J lost 1 base, and 3 bases stayed unmatched. The germline CDR1 and CDR2 sequences are MNHEY and SVGAGI. The CDR3 here is CANGQGASYEQYF. CDR3 DNA sequence: TGTGCCAACGGACAGGGGGCATCCTACGAGCAGTACTTC.

The CDR3, as DNA: TGTGCCTCGACAGGGGGCAGTGGGGCCAACGTCCTGACTTTC. Its protein is CASTGGSGANVLTF. The V gene is TRBV30, the J gene TRBJ2-6, with TRBD1 matching 10 bases. The CDR3 contains 14 residues. CDR1 is GTSNPN and CDR2 is SVGIG in the germline V gene (reference sequence). V dropped 7 bases and J dropped 3; count of bases not matched to a gene: 3.

In its sample, this clone was seen once. The sample has other DNA sequences that encode this CDR3 too. This chain connects TRBV6-5 to TRBJ2-5; D gene uncertain. Trimming stripped 6 bases from V and 2 bases from J, with 4 bases between. Germline CDR1 reads MNHEY; CDR2 reads SVGAGI. The CDR3 loop spans 11 amino acids. The CDR3 nucleotides are TGTGCCAGCAGCCCACAAGAGACCCAGTACTTC. Its translation is CASSPQETQYF.

The chain combines TRBV4-1 with TRBJ1-4, with TRBD1 as a possible D gene (5 bases). Deletions cut 1 base from V and 4 bases from J, with 10 bases between. The germline CDR1 and CDR2 sequences are MGHRA and YSYEKL. The CDR3 is 15 residues long. The CDR3 DNA reads as TGCGCCAGCAGCCAAGGGAGGGGCCTTAATGAAAAACTGTTTTTT. It codes for CASSQGRGLNEKLFF.

This chain links TRBV27 with TRBJ1-3; D possibly corresponds to TRBD1 (5 bases). The CDR3 spans 15 residues. The germline V and J ends were trimmed by 6 bases and 2 bases, with 14 bases remaining between them. Germline-derived CDR1 and CDR2 are MNHEY and SMNVEV (reference sequence). CDR3 loop: CASSLGAGTGNTIYF. In DNA, the CDR3 is TGTGCCAGCAGCCTAGGGGCAGGGACTGGAAACACCATATATTTT.

The J gene is TRBJ1-3, the V gene TRBV6-5; 8 positions match TRBD1. The J segment lost 2 bases and the V segment lost 9 bases, leaving 3 bases of the junction unmatched. CDR1 is MNHEY and CDR2 is SVGAGI in the germline V gene. CDR3 length: 13 amino acids. The CDR3 region is CASTQGAGNTIYF. CDR3 DNA: TGTGCCAGTACACAGGGGGCTGGAAACACCATATATTTT.

The chain is built from TRBV9 and TRBJ2-3; 9 nucleotides line up with TRBD1. Germline loops: CDR1 SGDLS, CDR2 YYNGEE. The J segment lost 3 bases and the V segment lost 3 bases, leaving 5 bases of the junction unmatched. The CDR3 is made up of 15 amino acids. CDR3 sequence: CASSAGTGRTDTQYF. In DNA form, the CDR3 reads TGTGCCAGCAGCGCCGGGACAGGGCGGACAGATACGCAGTATTTT.

This clone was seen just once. As DNA, the CDR3 is TGTGCCACCAGCGCAGGGACAGACAACTATGGCTACACCTTC. The encoded protein is CATSAGTDNYGYTF. This chain uses TRBV15 with TRBJ1-2, with 7 bases identical to TRBD1. CDR3 length equals 14 residues. CDR1 and CDR2 (germline): LNHNV, YYDKDF (reference sequence). V lost 5 bases to trimming and J lost 2 bases; unmatched junction nucleotides: 5.